The clone carrying this TCR beta chain has only a few counts. Expressed TCRB transcripts were sequenced, since all the RNA that had been isolated was reverse transcribed. Clones were read by immunoSEQ multiplex PCR, and TCRdb kept only the in-frame ones, dropping some. The sample consists of around 500,000 clones, 9.5% to 12% of them appearing once. This sample stems from a study of beta chain features in type 1 diabetes. The CDR3 contains 15 residues. V lost 5 bases, J lost 4 bases, and 9 bases stayed unmatched. Germline V CDR1 and CDR2: SEHNR, FQNEAQ (reference sequence). Material: naive CD4+ T cells from blood. The chain links TRBV7-9 to TRBJ2-7; 9 nucleotides line up with TRBD1. The TCR was taken from a woman aged 18 to 35 in good health. The CDR3 loop reads CASSAGDRVPYEQYV. As DNA, the CDR3 is TGTGCCAGCAGCGCTGGGGACAGGGTCCCTTACGAGCAGTACGTC.